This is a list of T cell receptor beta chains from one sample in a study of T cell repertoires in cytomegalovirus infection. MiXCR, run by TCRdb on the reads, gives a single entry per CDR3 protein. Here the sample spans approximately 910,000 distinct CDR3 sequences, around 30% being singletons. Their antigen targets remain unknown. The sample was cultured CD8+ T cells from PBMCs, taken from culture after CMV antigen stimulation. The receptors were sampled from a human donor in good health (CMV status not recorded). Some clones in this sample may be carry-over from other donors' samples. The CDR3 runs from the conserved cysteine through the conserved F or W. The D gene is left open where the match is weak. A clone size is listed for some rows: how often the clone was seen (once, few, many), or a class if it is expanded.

TGTGCCAGCAGTGAAGCAGCAGGGCGCACAGATACGCAGTATTTT CASSEAAGRTDTQYF TRBV6-1 NA NA TRBJ2-3
TGTGCCAGCAGCGGCCGGACAGGGGCCTCCTCCGACTACACCTTC CASSGRTGASSDYTF TRBV7-9 NA TRBD1 TRBJ1-2
TGTGCCAGCAGCCACCGGGACAGAGCTAACTATGGCTACACCTTC CASSHRDRANYGYTF TRBV7-9 few TRBD1 TRBJ1-2
TGTGCCAGCAGGGGACTGACAGGGCCCGATAGCAATCAGCCCCAGCATTTT CASRGLTGPDSNQPQHF TRBV6-2/TRBV6-3 NA TRBD1 TRBJ1-5
TGTGCCAGCAGCTTAGAGACAGGGAGGAATCAGCCCCAGCATTTT CASSLETGRNQPQHF TRBV7-6 NA TRBD1 TRBJ1-5
TGTGCCAGCAGCCAAGAGATAGGCCAGCAGTATTTT CASSQEIGQQYF TRBV14 NA NA TRBJ2-3
TGCGCCAGCAGCCAAGACGTGGATTCACCCCTCCACTTT CASSQDVDSPLHF TRBV4-1 few NA TRBJ1-6
TGTGCCAGTGCATTTTTCGGGGAAAAACTGTTTTTT CASAFFGEKLFF TRBV27 NA NA TRBJ1-4
TGTGCCAGTAAGACCAGCGCGTTGACAGGGGATAACATGAACACTGAAGCTTTCTTT CASKTSALTGDNMNTEAFF TRBV19 NA TRBD1 TRBJ1-1
TGTGCCAGCACTTGGGACAGGGGTCCCTACGAGCAGTACTTC CASTWDRGPYEQYF TRBV2 NA TRBD1 TRBJ2-7
TGTGCCAGCAGTGAACACAGGACTAGCGGGGACTACAATGAGCAGTTCTTC CASSEHRTSGDYNEQFF TRBV25-1 NA TRBD2 TRBJ2-1
TGTGCCAGCTCACCCTTCCGAGACACCAGGTCCTATGGCTACACCTTC CASSPFRDTRSYGYTF TRBV18 few NA TRBJ1-2
TGCGCCAGCAGCTCCTGGGACAGGGGAACTGAAGCTTTCTTT CASSSWDRGTEAFF TRBV5-1 few TRBD1 TRBJ1-1
TGTGCCAGCAGCCTCTACAATAATCAGCCCCAGCATTTT CASSLYNNQPQHF TRBV7-6 few NA TRBJ1-5
TGCAGCGTTGTGGGTGGACAGTCTTTCGATGGCTACACCTTC CSVVGGQSFDGYTF TRBV29-1 NA NA TRBJ1-2
TGTGCCAGCAGTTTAGTACTAGGCTCGGAGACCCAGTACTTC CASSLVLGSETQYF TRBV12-3/TRBV12-4 NA NA TRBJ2-5
TGCGCCAGCAGCCAAGGTACTGGCGCGGGGACTGAAGCTTTCTTT CASSQGTGAGTEAFF TRBV4-1 NA NA TRBJ1-1
TGTGCCAGCAGTTACACTATGAACACTGAAGCTTTCTTT CASSYTMNTEAFF TRBV6-5 few NA TRBJ1-1
TGTGCCAGCAGGACAGGCGGGACAGGGGGTTCTCACAACACCTTC CASRTGGTGGSHNTF TRBV6-1 many TRBD1 TRBJ1-2
TGTGCCAGTTCTCCGGGACAAAGGGCGGATGGCTACACCTTC CASSPGQRADGYTF TRBV19 few NA TRBJ1-2
TGTGCCAGCAGCACCACCGAGCGGGGGCCTGGGAATGAGCAGTTCTTC CASSTTERGPGNEQFF TRBV12-3/TRBV12-4 NA TRBD2 TRBJ2-1
TGTGCCAGCAGCTTAGGACGGGTTAAAGAGACCCAGTACTTC CASSLGRVKETQYF TRBV13 NA NA TRBJ2-5
TGTGCCAGCAGTTTCGGGACAATCTACGAGCAGTACTTC CASSFGTIYEQYF TRBV6-2/TRBV6-3 few NA TRBJ2-7
TGTGCCAGCAGTTTCAAGGGGGCGAGTGGCTACACCTTC CASSFKGASGYTF TRBV27 few TRBD1 TRBJ1-2
TGTGCCAGTAGTACCCCTGATACTGAAGCTTTCTTT CASSTPDTEAFF TRBV19 few NA TRBJ1-1
TGTGCCAGCAGCCCAGAGGGACAGGGCACTGAAGCTTTCTTT CASSPEGQGTEAFF TRBV7-9 NA TRBD1 TRBJ1-1
TGTGCCACCATCCCCCGCGGGGAGCTGTTTTTT CATIPRGELFF TRBV12-3/TRBV12-4 few NA TRBJ2-2
TGTGCCAGCAGCTCTCAGTACACTGAAGCTTTCTTT CASSSQYTEAFF TRBV7-9 NA NA TRBJ1-1
TGTGCCAGCAGTTTTCTGCGGACAGGGTTAGCCAAAAACATTCAGTACTTC CASSFLRTGLAKNIQYF TRBV6-2/TRBV6-3 many TRBD1 TRBJ2-4
TGTGCCAGCAGTCAACACAGGGTCAACTCTGGAAACACCATATATTTT CASSQHRVNSGNTIYF TRBV6-5 NA NA TRBJ1-3
TGTGCCAGTACCCCCCAGCGGGGCCCCCAAGAGACCCAGTACTTC CASTPQRGPQETQYF TRBV19 NA TRBD2 TRBJ2-5
TGCAGTGCTAGAGATTTTCAGGGGGGTATGGAGAGCGGGGGGAATACGGGGAATGAGCAGTTCTTC CSARDFQGGMESGGNTGNEQFF TRBV20-1 NA TRBD2 TRBJ2-1
TGTGCCAGCAGGAAAGGGACGGGAGGCTACACCTTC CASRKGTGGYTF TRBV12-3/TRBV12-4 NA NA TRBJ1-2
TGTGCCAGCGAGGAGGAGCCTGCCTACGAGCAGTACTTC CASEEEPAYEQYF TRBV7-9 many NA TRBJ2-7
TGTGCCAGCAGTTATAGAGGACAGGGGAACGAGCAGTACTTC CASSYRGQGNEQYF TRBV6-5 few TRBD1 TRBJ2-7